Below, 27 T cell receptor beta chains from the same sample are listed, as sequenced in a study of T cell responses to AZD1222 COVID-19 vaccine. Profiling relied on immunoSEQ multiplex PCR, and the TCRdb table lists in-frame clones only, not all of them. The data contain some 120,000 clones, 94% of them seen just once; the ten biggest clones take up around 7%. The source material was peripheral blood, sampled on day 0 of AZD1222 vaccination. These receptors were collected from an adult in good health.

The chain has TRBV7-2 and TRBJ1-2; D is possibly TRBD1 (6 bases). The germline V and J ends were trimmed by 5 bases and 5 bases, with 21 bases remaining between them. Germline V gene sequence: CDR1 SGHTA, CDR2 FQGNSA. The CDR3 is made up of 16 amino acids. For the CDR3, the DNA is TGTGCCAGCAGCCCTAGGGGCGGCAGGGGAAAGTATGGCTACACCTTC. Its translation: CASSPRGGRGKYGYTF. Supplemented by reference TRBV7-2 and TRBJ1-2, the full variable domain reads GAGVSQSPSNKVTEKGKDVELRCDPISGHTALYWYRQSLGQGLEFLIYFQGNSAPDKSGLPSDRFSAERTGGSVSTLTIQRTQQEDSAVYLCASSPRGGRGKYGYTFGSGTRLTVV.

CDR3: CSALRGDTQYF. DNA of the CDR3: TGCAGTGCCTTAAGAGGAGATACGCAGTATTTT. This chain uses TRBV20-1 with TRBJ2-3; D gene unclear. Trimming took 6 bases from V and 5 from J, leaving 9 bases between them. This CDR3 is 11 amino acids long. From germline, CDR1 is DFQATT and CDR2 SNEGSKA (reference sequence).

V and J are TRBV12-3 or TRBV12-4 and TRBJ1-2; D is undetermined. V gave up 1 base and J gave up 2 bases, with 5 bases separating them. This CDR3 is 13 amino acids long. The CDR3 bases are TGTGCCAGCAGTTTAGTGACGAACTATGGCTACACCTTC. The encoded protein is CASSLVTNYGYTF.

Comment on this clone: Sequence at one end of the junction differs from germline and may be a read error. The chain's CDR3 is CASRLGTGDNSPLHF. DNA of the CDR3: TGTGCCAGCAGATTAGGGACAGGAGATAATTCACCCCTCCACTTT. The chain combines TRBV7-8 with TRBJ1-6, with TRBD1 identical over 8 bases. The CDR3 is 15 residues long. CDR1 and CDR2 (germline): SGHVS, FQNEAQ.

V is TRBV10-3 and J is TRBJ2-7; D is unclear. Germline V CDR1 and CDR2: ENHRY, SYGVKD. The CDR3 spans 9 residues. Trimming pared 11 bases from V and 3 bases from J, leaving 5 bases between. The CDR3 spells CALYYEQYF. The DNA for the CDR3 is TGTGCCCTATACTACGAGCAGTACTTC.

This sequence joins TRBV5-4 and TRBJ1-5; no firm D call. The length of the CDR3 is 15 residues. Trimming pared 0 bases from V and 2 bases from J, leaving 9 bases between. Germline CDR1 is SGHNT and CDR2 is YYREEE (reference sequence). Here the CDR3 DNA reads TGTGCCAGCAGCTTGGGCGAAGGTTGCAATCAGCCCCAGCATTTT. Amino acid sequence: CASSLGEGCNQPQHF.

The rearrangement uses TRBV2 and TRBJ2-1, with TRBD2 as a possible D gene (5 bases). The CDR3 totals 13 residues. V was shortened by 7 bases and J by 8 bases, with 15 bases between the two germline ends. CDR1 is SNHLY, CDR2 FYNNEI, per germline. The CDR3 region has the DNA TGTGCCAGCATCCGGGGTCGAGGAGATGAGCAGTTCTTC. It encodes CASIRGRGDEQFF. Variable domain in full (rest from reference TRBV2 and TRBJ2-1): EPEVTQTPSHQVTQMGQEVILRCVPISNHLYFYWYRQILGQKVEFLVSFYNNEISEKSEIFDDQFSVERPDGSNFTLKIRSTKLEDSAMYFCASIRGRGDEQFFGPGTRLTVL.

V usage is TRBV29-1 and J usage is TRBJ2-3; D is perhaps TRBD1 (5 bases). The V end lost 7 bases, the J end lost 11 bases, and 13 bases lay between the germline ends. The germline CDR1 and CDR2 sequences are SQVTM and ANQGSEA. The CDR3 spans 10 residues. CDR3: CSARVGVQYF. The CDR3 nucleotides read TGCAGCGCCCGGGTAGGGGTGCAGTATTTT.

The table lists this clone with a count of one. The V call is TRBV4-1, the J call TRBJ1-1; weak D call: TRBD1 (6 bases). Trimming pared 0 bases from V and 6 bases from J, leaving 14 bases between. Germline assignment: CDR1 MGHRA and CDR2 YSYEKL. The CDR3 totals 15 residues. As DNA, the CDR3 is TGCGCCAGCAGCCAAGATAGGGGGGCGCCTTCTGAAGCTTTCTTT. This translates into CASSQDRGAPSEAFF.

The chain carries TRBV7-2 and TRBJ1-5; TRBD1 is a possible D gene (6 bases). The CDR3 covers 14 residues. Trimming shortened V by 3 bases and J by 7 bases, and 13 bases separated the two germline ends. Looked up from germline, CDR1 is SGHTA and CDR2 is FQGNSA. Here the CDR3 reads CASSFGGAGQPQHF. In DNA, the CDR3 is TGTGCCAGCAGCTTTGGGGGGGCAGGACAGCCCCAGCATTTT.

The chain carries TRBV7-2 and TRBJ1-1, with 7 bases fitting TRBD1. Germline CDR1 and CDR2: SGHTA and FQGNSA. The CDR3 is 18 amino acids. V shed 5 bases, J shed 8 bases, and the junction held 23 bases outside the gene matches. The CDR3 is CASSRWSWGGQAFVEAFF. CDR3 sequence (DNA): TGTGCCAGCAGCCGCTGGTCATGGGGAGGACAGGCTTTTGTGGAAGCTTTCTTT.

This sequence joins TRBV24-1 and TRBJ2-1; D ambiguous. The CDR3 contains 16 residues. Trimming took off 0 bases at V and 1 base at J, with 9 bases between the two ends. Germline V gives CDR1 KGHDR, CDR2 SFDVKD. The CDR3 nucleotides read TGTGCCACCAGTGATTTGGACCGATCATCCTACAATGAGCAGTTCTTC. Protein sequence: CATSDLDRSSYNEQFF.

The chain recombines TRBV19 with TRBJ2-7; D call uncertain. The CDR3 spans 14 residues. Trimming took off 2 bases at V and 0 bases at J, with 8 bases between the two ends. In germline, CDR1 is LNHDA, CDR2 SQIVND (reference sequence). The CDR3 protein is CASSISHNSYEQYF. In DNA, the CDR3 is TGTGCCAGTAGTATATCCCATAACTCCTACGAGCAGTACTTC. The whole variable domain, filled in from reference TRBV19 and TRBJ2-7, reads DGGITQSPKYLFRKEGQNVTLSCEQNLNHDAMYWYRQDPGQGLRLIYYSQIVNDFQKGDIAEGYSVSREKKESFPLTVTSAQKNPTAFYLCASSISHNSYEQYFGPGTRLTVT.

V usage is TRBV5-4 and J usage is TRBJ2-1, with TRBD2 identical over 14 bases. This CDR3 contains 15 residues. Trimming removed 4 bases from V and 5 bases from J; junction bases left unmatched: 2. Germline values: CDR1 SGHNT, CDR2 YYREEE (reference sequence). The CDR3 loop is CASSRLAGGHNEQFF. DNA for the CDR3: TGTGCCAGCAGCCGACTAGCGGGAGGGCACAATGAGCAGTTCTTC.

V gene TRBV9 combines with J gene TRBJ2-1; a possible D gene is TRBD2 (6 bases). The CDR3 consists of 16 residues. V lost 0 bases to trimming and J lost 0 bases, with 10 bases between them. The germline gives CDR1 SGDLS, CDR2 YYNGEE. The CDR3 DNA reads TGTGCCAGCAGCGTAGTAGGCGGGACCTCCTACAATGAGCAGTTCTTC. Its translation is CASSVVGGTSYNEQFF.

The chain combines TRBV18 with TRBJ1-2, with a possible D match to TRBD1 (5 bases). Germline CDR1 and CDR2: KGHSH and LQKENI. Trimming stripped 0 bases from V and 7 bases from J, with 15 bases between. The CDR3 sequence is 15 residues long. In DNA form, the CDR3 reads TGTGCCAGCTCACCACCTCTCGGAGGGGTTTCTGGCTACACCTTC. It yields the protein CASSPPLGGVSGYTF.

The rearrangement joins TRBV7-9 to TRBJ2-1, with no clear D. Per the germline V gene, CDR1 is SEHNR and CDR2 is FQNEAQ (reference sequence). V was trimmed by 5 bases and J by 7 bases, leaving 9 bases between them. There are 12 residues in the CDR3. Written as DNA, the CDR3 is TGTGCCAGCAGCCCCAGCGCGAATGAGCAGTTCTTC. This encodes CASSPSANEQFF.

The rearrangement uses TRBV18 and TRBJ1-1; D gene uncertain. Per the germline V gene, CDR1 is KGHSH and CDR2 is LQKENI. V was pared by 8 bases and J by 5 bases, with 15 bases between. CDR3 length equals 13 residues. For the CDR3, the DNA is TGTGCCAGCCTGGGGAACGAAATGACTGAAGCTTTCTTT. This gives the protein CASLGNEMTEAFF.

The chain uses TRBV6-5 and TRBJ1-1; D remains unclear. The CDR3 spans 13 residues. Germline values: CDR1 MNHEY, CDR2 SVGAGI. V shed 6 bases and J shed 6 bases, with 14 bases lying between them. The DNA for the CDR3 is TGTGCCAGCAGACACGAGCAGGTCCCTGAAGCTTTCTTT. Its translation: CASRHEQVPEAFF.

The chain is built from TRBV28 and TRBJ1-2, with D possibly TRBD1 on 5 matching bases. The CDR3 consists of 14 residues. V was shortened by 6 bases and J by 2 bases, with 13 bases between the two germline ends. In germline, CDR1 is MDHEN, CDR2 SYDVKM. The CDR3 region has the DNA TGTGCCAGCAGGGCTGTTGACAGAAACTATGGCTACACCTTC. This sequence encodes CASRAVDRNYGYTF.

The chain recombines TRBV9 with TRBJ2-3; D may be TRBD1 or TRBD2 (6 bases each). This CDR3 is built from 15 residues. V was pared by 4 bases and J by 5 bases, with 17 bases between. CDR1 SGDLS and CDR2 YYNGEE come from the germline V gene. In nucleotides, the CDR3 is TGTGCCAGCAGCCCCCGGGGGCGGAAACTAGATACGCAGTATTTT. This translates into CASSPRGRKLDTQYF.

The chain uses TRBV7-9 and TRBJ2-3; tentative D call: TRBD1 (5 bases). This CDR3 is 16 amino acids long. Germline V gene sequence: CDR1 SEHNR, CDR2 FQNEAQ (reference sequence). V was cut by 1 base and J by 0 bases, with 11 bases left in between. This CDR3 reads CASSLGIAGSTDTQYF. The CDR3 DNA reads TGTGCCAGCAGCTTAGGGATCGCAGGGAGCACAGATACGCAGTATTTT.

The chain joins TRBV27 to TRBJ1-2; 10 bases are a match to TRBD1. J gave up 3 bases and V 6 bases, and 1 base lay outside the gene matches. CDR3 length equals 13 residues. Germline CDR1 is MNHEY and CDR2 is SMNVEV (reference sequence). In DNA form, the CDR3 reads TGTGCCAGCAGCGGACAGGGGGACTATGGCTACACCTTC. It encodes CASSGQGDYGYTF.

The CDR3 spells CASTVGGLGHEQYF. CDR3 DNA sequence: TGTGCCAGCACCGTGGGAGGCTTAGGACACGAGCAGTACTTC. The V gene is TRBV7-8, the J gene TRBJ2-7; a weak D match, TRBD2 (6 bases). Germline CDR1 SGHVS, CDR2 FQNEAQ. The CDR3 runs 14 residues. Trimming took 7 bases from V and 5 from J, leaving 18 bases between them. The full variable domain, with the rest looked up from reference TRBV7-8 and TRBJ2-7, is GAGVSQSPRYKVAKRGQDVALRCDPISGHVSLFWYQQALGQGPEFLTYFQNEAQLDKSGLPSDRFFAERPEGSVSTLKIQRTQQEDSAVYLCASTVGGLGHEQYFGPGTRLTVT.

The chain is built from TRBV20-1 and TRBJ2-5; 12 bases agree with TRBD2. Germline-derived CDR1 and CDR2 are DFQATT and SNEGSKA (reference sequence). This CDR3 is 17 amino acids long. V shed 3 bases and J 5 bases; nucleotides not matched to a gene: 13. CDR3 nucleotide sequence: TGCAGTGCTAGTACGGCTAGCGGGAGGGCAGTGGTGGAGACCCAGTACTTC. It codes for CSASTASGRAVVETQYF.

The chain employs TRBV5-1 and TRBJ1-1; TRBD1 is a possible D gene (5 bases). Trimming removed 4 bases from V and 0 bases from J, with 10 bases in between. The CDR3 length is 14 residues. Looked up from germline, CDR1 is SGHRS and CDR2 is YFSETQ. The CDR3 loop reads CASSAGRLNTEAFF. The CDR3 DNA reads as TGCGCCAGCAGCGCGGGACGGTTGAACACTGAAGCTTTCTTT.

The gene calls are TRBV29-1 and TRBJ2-1; D is ambiguous. This CDR3 region has 10 residues. V was pared by 6 bases and J by 7 bases, with 7 bases between. Germline-derived CDR1 and CDR2 are SQVTM and ANQGSEA. CDR3 sequence reads: CSVVRNEQFF. CDR3 DNA: TGCAGCGTAGTTAGGAATGAGCAGTTCTTC.